Included here is one T cell receptor (beta chain) sequence, with context. This sample is part of a study of OX40 agonist ivuxolimab in advanced cancers. Measured with immunoSEQ multiplex PCR; TCRdb has only the in-frame clones, and not every one. Altogether 85,000 to 130,000 clones are present, 90% being singletons, with the ten largest covering approximately 0.52%. Trimming cost V 0 bases and J 14 bases, with 17 bases left between them. The CDR3 is made up of 14 amino acids. Per germline, CDR1 GTSNPN and CDR2 SVGIG (reference sequence). This clonotype originated in an adult with an advanced solid tumor such as melanoma, head and neck, liver or kidney cancer. The V call is TRBV30, the J call TRBJ1-6, with D unclear. The input for sequencing was CD4+ or CD8+ T cells sorted from blood, taken in a trial of the OX40 agonist ivuxolimab. The CDR3 DNA follows: TGTGCCTGGAGTGTCGTTCCCGAGGCCCCGTCCCTCCACTTT. This gives the protein CAWSVVPEAPSLHF.